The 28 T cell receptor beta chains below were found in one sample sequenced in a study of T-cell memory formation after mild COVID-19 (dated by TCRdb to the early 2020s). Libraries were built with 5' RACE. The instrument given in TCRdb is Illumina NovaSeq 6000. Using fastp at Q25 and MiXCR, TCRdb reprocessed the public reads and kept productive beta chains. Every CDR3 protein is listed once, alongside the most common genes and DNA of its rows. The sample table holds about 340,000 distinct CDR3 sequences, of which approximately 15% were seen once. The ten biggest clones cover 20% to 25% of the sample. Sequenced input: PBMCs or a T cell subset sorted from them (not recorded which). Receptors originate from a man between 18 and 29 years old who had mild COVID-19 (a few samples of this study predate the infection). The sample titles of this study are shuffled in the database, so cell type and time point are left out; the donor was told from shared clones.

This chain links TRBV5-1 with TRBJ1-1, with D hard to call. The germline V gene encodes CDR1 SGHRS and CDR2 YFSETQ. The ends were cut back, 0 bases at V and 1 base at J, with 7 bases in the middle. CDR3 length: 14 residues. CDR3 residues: CASSLEGWNTEAFF. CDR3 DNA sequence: TGCGCCAGCAGCTTGGAGGGATGGAACACTGAAGCTTTCTTT.

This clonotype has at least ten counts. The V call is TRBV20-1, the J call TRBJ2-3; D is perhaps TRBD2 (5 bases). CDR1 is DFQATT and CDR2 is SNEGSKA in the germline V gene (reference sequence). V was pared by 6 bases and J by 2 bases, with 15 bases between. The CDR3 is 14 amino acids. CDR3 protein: CSALIEGATDTQYF. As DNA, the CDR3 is TGCAGTGCCTTAATTGAGGGCGCCACAGATACGCAGTATTTT.

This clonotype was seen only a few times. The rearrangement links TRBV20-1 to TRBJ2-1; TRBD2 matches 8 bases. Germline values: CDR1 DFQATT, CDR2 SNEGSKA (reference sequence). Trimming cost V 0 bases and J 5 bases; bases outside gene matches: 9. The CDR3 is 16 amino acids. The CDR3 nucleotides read TGCAGTGCTAGAGATGACGGTAGCGGGGCCGACAATGAGCAGTTCTTC. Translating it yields CSARDDGSGADNEQFF.

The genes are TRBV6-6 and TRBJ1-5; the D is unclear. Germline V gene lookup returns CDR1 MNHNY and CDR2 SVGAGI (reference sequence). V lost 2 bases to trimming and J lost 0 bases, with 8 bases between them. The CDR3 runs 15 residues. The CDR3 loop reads CASSYGGYSNQPQHF. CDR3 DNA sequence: TGTGCCAGCAGTTACGGTGGCTATAGCAATCAGCCCCAGCATTTT.

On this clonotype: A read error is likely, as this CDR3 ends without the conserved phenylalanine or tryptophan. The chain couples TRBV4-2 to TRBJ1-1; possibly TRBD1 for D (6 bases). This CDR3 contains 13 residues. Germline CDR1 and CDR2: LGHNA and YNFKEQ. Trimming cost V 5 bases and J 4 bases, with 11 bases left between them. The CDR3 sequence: CASSGQLGTEAFL. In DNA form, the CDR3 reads TGTGCCAGCAGCGGACAGTTAGGCACTGAAGCTTTCTTA.

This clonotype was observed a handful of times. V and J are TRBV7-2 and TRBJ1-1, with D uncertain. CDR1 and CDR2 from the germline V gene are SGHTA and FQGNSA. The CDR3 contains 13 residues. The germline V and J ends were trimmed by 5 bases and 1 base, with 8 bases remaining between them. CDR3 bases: TGTGCCAGCAGCGCTAGAGAGAACACTGAAGCTTTCTTT. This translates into CASSARENTEAFF. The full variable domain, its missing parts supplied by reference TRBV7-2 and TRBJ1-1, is GAGVSQSPSNKVTEKGKDVELRCDPISGHTALYWYRQSLGQGLEFLIYFQGNSAPDKSGLPSDRFSAERTGGSVSTLTIQRTQQEDSAVYLCASSARENTEAFFGQGTRLTVV.

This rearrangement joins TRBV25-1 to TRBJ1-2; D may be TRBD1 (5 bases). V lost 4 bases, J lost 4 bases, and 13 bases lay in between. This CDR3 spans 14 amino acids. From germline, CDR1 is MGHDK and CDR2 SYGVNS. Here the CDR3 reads CASSVGGTLYGYTF. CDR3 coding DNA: TGTGCCAGCAGTGTTGGGGGGACCCTCTATGGCTACACCTTC.

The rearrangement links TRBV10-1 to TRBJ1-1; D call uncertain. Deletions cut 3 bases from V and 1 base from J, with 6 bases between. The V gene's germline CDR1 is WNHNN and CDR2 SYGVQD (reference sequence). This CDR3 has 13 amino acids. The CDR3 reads CASSERRNTEAFF. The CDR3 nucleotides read TGCGCCAGCAGTGAACGGAGGAACACTGAAGCTTTCTTT.

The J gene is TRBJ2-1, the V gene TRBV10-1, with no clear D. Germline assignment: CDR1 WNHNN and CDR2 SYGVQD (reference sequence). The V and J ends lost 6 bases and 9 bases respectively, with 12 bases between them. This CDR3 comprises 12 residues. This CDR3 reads CASSPRSGEQFF. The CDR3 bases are TGCGCCAGCAGCCCCCGGTCGGGTGAGCAGTTCTTC.

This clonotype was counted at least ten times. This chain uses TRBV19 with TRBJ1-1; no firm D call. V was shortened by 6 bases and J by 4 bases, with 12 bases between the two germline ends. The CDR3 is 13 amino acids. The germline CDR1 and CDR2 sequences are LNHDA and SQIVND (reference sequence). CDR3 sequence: CASSQQVGTEAFF. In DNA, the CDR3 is TGTGCCAGTAGCCAACAAGTCGGCACTGAAGCTTTCTTT.

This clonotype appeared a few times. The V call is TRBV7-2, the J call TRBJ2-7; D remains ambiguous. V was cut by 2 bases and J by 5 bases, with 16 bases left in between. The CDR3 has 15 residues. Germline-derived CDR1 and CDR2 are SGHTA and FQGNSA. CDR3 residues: CASSLMATAADEQYV. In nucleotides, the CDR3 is TGTGCCAGCAGCTTAATGGCCACTGCGGCCGACGAGCAGTACGTC.

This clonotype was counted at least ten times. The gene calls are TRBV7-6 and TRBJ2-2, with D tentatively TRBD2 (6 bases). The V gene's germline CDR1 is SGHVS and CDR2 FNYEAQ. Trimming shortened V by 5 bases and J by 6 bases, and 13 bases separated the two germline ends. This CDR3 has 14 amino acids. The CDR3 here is CASSPRGGAGELFF. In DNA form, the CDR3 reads TGTGCCAGCAGCCCCCGAGGAGGGGCCGGGGAGCTGTTTTTT.

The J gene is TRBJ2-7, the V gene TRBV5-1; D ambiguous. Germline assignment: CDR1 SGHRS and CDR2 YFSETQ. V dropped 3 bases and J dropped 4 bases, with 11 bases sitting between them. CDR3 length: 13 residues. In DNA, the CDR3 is TGCGCCAGCAGCTCTGTCGTTGGGTACGAGCAGTACTTC. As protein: CASSSVVGYEQYF.

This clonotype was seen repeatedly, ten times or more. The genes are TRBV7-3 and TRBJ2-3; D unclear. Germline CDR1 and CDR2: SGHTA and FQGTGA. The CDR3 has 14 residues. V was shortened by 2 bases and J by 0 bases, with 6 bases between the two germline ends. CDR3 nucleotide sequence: TGTGCCAGCAGCTTACGTAGTAGCACAGATACGCAGTATTTT. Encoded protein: CASSLRSSTDTQYF.

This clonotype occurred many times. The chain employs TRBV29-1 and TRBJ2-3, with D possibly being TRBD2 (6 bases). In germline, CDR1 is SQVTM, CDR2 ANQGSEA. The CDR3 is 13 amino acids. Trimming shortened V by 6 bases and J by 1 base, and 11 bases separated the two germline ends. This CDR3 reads CSVAGPRTDTQYF. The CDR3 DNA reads TGCAGCGTCGCGGGACCACGCACAGATACGCAGTATTTT.

CDR3 sequence: CASSRPPAETGNTIYF. For the CDR3, the DNA is TGTGCCAGCAGCCGTCCGCCAGCCGAGACTGGAAACACCATATATTTT. The rearrangement uses TRBV7-2 and TRBJ1-3; no clear D gene. The CDR3 is 16 amino acids. The V end lost 5 bases, the J end lost 2 bases, and 16 bases lay between the germline ends. Germline V CDR1 and CDR2: SGHTA, FQGNSA.

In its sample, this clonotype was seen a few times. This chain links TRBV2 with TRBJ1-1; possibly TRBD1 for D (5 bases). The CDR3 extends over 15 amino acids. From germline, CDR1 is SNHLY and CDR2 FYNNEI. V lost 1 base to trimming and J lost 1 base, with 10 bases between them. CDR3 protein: CASSEVGVANTEAFF. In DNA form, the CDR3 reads TGTGCCAGCAGTGAAGTAGGGGTGGCGAACACTGAAGCTTTCTTT.

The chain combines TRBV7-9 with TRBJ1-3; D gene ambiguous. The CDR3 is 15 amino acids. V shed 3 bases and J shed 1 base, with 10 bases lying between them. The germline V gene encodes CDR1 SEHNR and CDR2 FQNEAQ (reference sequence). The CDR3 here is CASSFPLQSGNTIYF. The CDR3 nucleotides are TGTGCCAGCAGCTTCCCACTACAGTCTGGAAACACCATATATTTT.

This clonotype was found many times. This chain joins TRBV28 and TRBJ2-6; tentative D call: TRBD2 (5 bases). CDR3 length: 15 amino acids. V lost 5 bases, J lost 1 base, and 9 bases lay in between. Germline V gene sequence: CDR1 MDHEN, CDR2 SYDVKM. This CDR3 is CASSGGVSGANVLTF. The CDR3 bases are TGTGCCAGCAGTGGAGGTGTATCTGGGGCCAACGTCCTGACTTTC.

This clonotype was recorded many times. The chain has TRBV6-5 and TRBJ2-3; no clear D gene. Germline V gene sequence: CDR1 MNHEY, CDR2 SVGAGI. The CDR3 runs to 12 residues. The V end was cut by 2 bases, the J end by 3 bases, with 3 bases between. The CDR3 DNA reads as TGTGCCAGCAGTTACGGGACAGATACGCAGTATTTT. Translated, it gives CASSYGTDTQYF.

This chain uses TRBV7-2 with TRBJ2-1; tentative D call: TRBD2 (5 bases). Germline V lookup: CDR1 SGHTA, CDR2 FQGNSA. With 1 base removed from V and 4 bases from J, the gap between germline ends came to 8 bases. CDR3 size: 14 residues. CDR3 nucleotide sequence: TGTGCCAGCAGCTTAGGGACTTTTTACAATGAGCAGTTCTTC. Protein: CASSLGTFYNEQFF. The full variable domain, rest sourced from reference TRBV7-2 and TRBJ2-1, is GAGVSQSPSNKVTEKGKDVELRCDPISGHTALYWYRQSLGQGLEFLIYFQGNSAPDKSGLPSDRFSAERTGGSVSTLTIQRTQQEDSAVYLCASSLGTFYNEQFFGPGTRLTVL.

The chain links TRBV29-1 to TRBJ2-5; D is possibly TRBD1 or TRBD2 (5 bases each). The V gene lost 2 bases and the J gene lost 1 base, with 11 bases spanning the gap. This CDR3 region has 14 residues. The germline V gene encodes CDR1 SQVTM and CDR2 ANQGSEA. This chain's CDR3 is CSVERDPSQETQYF. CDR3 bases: TGCAGCGTTGAAAGGGACCCAAGCCAAGAGACCCAGTACTTC.

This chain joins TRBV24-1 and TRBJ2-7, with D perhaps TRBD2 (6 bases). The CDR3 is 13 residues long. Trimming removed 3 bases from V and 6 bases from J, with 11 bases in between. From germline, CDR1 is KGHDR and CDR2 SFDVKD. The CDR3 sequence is CATSDRVGGEQYF. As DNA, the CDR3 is TGTGCCACCAGTGATCGCGTGGGGGGCGAGCAGTACTTC.

The CDR3 sequence: CASSSRGQNTGELFF. Here the CDR3 DNA reads TGTGCCAGCAGCTCCAGGGGGCAGAACACCGGGGAGCTGTTTTTT. The chain uses TRBV7-2 and TRBJ2-2; 8 nucleotides line up with TRBD1. There are 15 residues in the CDR3. CDR1 and CDR2 from the germline V gene are SGHTA and FQGNSA. V gave up 4 bases and J gave up 1 base; unmatched junction bases: 2.

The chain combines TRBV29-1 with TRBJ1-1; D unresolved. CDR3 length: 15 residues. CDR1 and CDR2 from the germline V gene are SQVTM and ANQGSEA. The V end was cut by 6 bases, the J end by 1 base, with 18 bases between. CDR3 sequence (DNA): TGCAGCGTCGCTATCTCCTCTGCTCCGAACACTGAAGCTTTCTTT. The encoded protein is CSVAISSAPNTEAFF.

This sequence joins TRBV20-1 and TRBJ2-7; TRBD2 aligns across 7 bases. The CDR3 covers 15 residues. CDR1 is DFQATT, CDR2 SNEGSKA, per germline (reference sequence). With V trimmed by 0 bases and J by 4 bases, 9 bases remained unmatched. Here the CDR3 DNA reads TGCAGTGCTAGAGACTTCTCGGGGGGTCCTTACGAGCAGTACTTC. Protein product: CSARDFSGGPYEQYF.

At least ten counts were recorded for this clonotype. As DNA, the CDR3 is TGTGCCAGCAGCTTAGGTTCTAGCACAGATACGCAGTATTTT. Translated: CASSLGSSTDTQYF. This rearrangement joins TRBV7-7 to TRBJ2-3; D remains ambiguous. This CDR3 has 14 amino acids. Germline CDR1 SSHAT, CDR2 FNYEAQ (reference sequence). Trimming stripped 1 base from V and 0 bases from J, with 5 bases between.

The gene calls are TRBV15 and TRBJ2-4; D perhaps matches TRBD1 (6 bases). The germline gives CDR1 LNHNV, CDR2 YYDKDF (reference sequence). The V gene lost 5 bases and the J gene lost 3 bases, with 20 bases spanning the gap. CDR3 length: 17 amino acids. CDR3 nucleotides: TGTGCCACCAGCGGCAACCACAGGGTACCCTTCAAAAACATTCAGTACTTC. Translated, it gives CATSGNHRVPFKNIQYF.